This TCR beta chain was identified during a study of CD8+CD57+ T cells in acquired aplastic anemia. Whole-study results and caveats: Patients and controls shared 25 to 35 CD8+ CDR3 sequences, which appeared highly expressed in patients and within their immunodominant clones.

The study profiled TCR beta VDJ and CDR3 using genomic DNA as template. TCRdb independently ran MiXCR on the reads; one entry per CDR3 protein. Here the sample spans roughly 500,000 distinct CDR3 sequences, around a third being singletons. The CDR3 loop spans 13 amino acids. Germline V gene sequence: CDR1 SGHRS, CDR2 YFSETQ. With 7 bases removed from V and 6 bases from J, the gap between germline ends came to 17 bases. Patients included in sequencing had previously demonstrated CD8+CD57+ cell expansion by flow cytometry. By the time of blood sampling, patients had still received no therapy. Of note for this clonotype: What it binds is unknown. A much more abundant neighbour one base away suggests this may be a read error.

This TCR came from a human donor with aplastic anemia. The sequenced sample consisted of sorted CD4+, CD8+, or CD8+CD57+ T cells (not recorded which) from PBMCs. V gene TRBV5-1 combines with J gene TRBJ2-7; tentatively, D is TRBD1 (5 bases). CDR3 DNA: TGCGCCAGCGGTTCTCCAGGGTCATCCGAGCAGTACTTC. Its protein is CASGSPGSSEQYF.